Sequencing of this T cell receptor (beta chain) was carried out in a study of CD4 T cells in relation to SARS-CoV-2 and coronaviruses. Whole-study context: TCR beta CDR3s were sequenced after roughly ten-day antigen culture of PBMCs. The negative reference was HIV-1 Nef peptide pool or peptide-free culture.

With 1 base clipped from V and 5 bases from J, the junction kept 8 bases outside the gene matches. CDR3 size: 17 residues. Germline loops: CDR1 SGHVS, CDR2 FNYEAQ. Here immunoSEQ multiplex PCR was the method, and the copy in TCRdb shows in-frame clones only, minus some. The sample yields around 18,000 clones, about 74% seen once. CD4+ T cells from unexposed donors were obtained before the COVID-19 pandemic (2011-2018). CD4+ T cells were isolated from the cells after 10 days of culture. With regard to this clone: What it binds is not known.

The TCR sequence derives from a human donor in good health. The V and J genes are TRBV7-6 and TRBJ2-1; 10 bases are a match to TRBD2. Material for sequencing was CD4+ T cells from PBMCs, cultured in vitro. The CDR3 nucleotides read TGTGCCAGCAGCTTAGATCGGACTAGCGGCGGAAACAATGAGCAGTTCTTC. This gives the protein CASSLDRTSGGNNEQFF.